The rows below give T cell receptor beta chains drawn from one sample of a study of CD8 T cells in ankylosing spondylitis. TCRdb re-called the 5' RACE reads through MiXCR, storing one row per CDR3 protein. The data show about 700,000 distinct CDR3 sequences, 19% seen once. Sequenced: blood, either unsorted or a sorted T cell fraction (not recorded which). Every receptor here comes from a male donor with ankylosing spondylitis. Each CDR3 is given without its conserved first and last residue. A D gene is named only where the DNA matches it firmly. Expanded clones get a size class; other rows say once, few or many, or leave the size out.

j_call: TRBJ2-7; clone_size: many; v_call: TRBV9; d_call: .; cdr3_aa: ASSPKVPSYEQY
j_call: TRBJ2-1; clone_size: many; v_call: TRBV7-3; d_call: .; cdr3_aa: ASSPQLVSYNEQF
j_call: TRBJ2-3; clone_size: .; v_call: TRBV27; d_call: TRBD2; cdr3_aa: ASSQLAGMGTDTQY
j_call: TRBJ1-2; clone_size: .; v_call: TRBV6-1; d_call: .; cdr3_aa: ASSEVKGNDGYT
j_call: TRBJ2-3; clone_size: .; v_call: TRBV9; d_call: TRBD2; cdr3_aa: ASSSLAGGISTDTQY
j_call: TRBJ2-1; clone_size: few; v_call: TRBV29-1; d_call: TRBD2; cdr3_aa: SVETNHGTSGDANPYNEQF
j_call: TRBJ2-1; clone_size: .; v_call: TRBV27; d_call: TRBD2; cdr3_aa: ATQAVAGGYNEQF
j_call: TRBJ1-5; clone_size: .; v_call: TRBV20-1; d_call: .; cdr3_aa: SARGARDNQPQH
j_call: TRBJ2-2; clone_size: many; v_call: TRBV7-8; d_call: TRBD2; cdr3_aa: ASSFTSGDTGELF
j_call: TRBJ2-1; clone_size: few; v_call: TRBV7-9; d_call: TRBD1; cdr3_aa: ASSPSLGQGSNNEQF
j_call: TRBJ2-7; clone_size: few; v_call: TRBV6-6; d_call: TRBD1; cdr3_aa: ASSFPGTGPC
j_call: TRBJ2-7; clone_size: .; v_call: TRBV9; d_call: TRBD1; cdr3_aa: ASSEGADYEQY
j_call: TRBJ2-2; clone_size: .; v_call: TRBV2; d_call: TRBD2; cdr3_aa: ASSELRGAGELF
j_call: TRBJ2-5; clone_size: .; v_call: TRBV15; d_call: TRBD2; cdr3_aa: ATSAPGLAQETQY
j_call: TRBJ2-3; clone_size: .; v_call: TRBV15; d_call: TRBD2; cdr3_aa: ATSTSGGRPDTQY
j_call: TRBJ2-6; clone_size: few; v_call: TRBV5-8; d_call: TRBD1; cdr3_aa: ASSQGQFSGANVLT
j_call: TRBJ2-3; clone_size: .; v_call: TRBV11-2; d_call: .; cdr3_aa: ASSFLLPHMDTQY
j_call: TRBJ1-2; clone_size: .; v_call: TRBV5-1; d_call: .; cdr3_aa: ASSPAWPATDGYT
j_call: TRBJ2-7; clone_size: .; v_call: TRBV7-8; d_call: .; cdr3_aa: ASSSGHPEQY
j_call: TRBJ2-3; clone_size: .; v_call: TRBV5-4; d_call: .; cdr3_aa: ASSLEGGQDTQY
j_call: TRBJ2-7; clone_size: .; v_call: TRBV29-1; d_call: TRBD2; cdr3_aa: SVGPGLTSGATYEQY
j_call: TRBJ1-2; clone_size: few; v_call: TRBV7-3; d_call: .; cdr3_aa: ASSSYTVNYGYT
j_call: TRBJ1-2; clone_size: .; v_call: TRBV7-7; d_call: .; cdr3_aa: ASSNGYRWIYGYT
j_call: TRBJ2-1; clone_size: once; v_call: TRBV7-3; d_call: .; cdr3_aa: ASSTDATGYNEQF
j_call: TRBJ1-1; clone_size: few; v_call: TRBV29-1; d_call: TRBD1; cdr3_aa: SAGTGGVNTEAF
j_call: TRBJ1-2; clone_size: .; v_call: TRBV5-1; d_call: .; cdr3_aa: ASSSAISNYGYT
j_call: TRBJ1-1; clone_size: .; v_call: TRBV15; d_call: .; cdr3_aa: ATSRDPGSSSEAF
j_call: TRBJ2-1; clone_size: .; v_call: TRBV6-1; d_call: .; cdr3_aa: ASWGGPLSYNEQF
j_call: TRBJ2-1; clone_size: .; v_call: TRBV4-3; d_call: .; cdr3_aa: ASSQVWGSNEQF
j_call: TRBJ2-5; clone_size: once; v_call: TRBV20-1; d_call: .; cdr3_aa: SARETGRETQY
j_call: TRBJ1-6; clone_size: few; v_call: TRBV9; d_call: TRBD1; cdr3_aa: ASSAGGNSPLH
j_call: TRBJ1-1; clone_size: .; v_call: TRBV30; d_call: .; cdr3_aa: AWSVRRSAEAF
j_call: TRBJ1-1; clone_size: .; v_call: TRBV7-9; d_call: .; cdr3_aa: ASSLPGHTEAF
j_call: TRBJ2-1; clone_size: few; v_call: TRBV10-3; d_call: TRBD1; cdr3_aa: ATSGTGYNEQF
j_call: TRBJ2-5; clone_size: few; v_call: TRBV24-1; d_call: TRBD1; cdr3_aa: ATSEGGQGKGETQY
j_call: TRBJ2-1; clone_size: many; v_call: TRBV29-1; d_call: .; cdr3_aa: SVEWAWAGGYNEQF
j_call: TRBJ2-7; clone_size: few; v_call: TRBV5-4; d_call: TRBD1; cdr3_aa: ASSFGTGGSEQY
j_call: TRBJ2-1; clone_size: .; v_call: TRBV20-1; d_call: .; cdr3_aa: SASRSSYNEQF
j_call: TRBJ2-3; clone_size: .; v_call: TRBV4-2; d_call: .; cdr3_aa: ASSQLDSLADTQY
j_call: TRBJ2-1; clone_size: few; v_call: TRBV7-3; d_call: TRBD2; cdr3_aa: ASSVLAGSAGEQF
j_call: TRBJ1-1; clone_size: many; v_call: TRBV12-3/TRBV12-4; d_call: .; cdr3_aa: ASSLVGEAF
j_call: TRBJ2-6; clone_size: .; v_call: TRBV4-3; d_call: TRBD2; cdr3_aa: ASSYALAGGGGANVLT
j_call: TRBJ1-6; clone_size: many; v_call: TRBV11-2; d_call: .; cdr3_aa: ASRIRDKNSPLH
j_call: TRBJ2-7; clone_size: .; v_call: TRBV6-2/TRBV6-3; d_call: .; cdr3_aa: ASSLLKTSPYRPDEQY
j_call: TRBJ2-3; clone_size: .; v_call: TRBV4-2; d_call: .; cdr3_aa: ASSRIERTDTQY
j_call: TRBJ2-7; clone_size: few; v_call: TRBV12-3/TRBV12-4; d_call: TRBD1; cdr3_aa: ASSGTGTGEQY
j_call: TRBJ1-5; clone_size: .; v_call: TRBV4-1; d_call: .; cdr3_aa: ASSQDPWGNQPQH
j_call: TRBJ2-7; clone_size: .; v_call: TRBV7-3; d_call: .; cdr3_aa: ASSLMAGNSYEQY
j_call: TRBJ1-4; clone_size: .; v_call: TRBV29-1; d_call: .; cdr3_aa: SGRADNEKLF
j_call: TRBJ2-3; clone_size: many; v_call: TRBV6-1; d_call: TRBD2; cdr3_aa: ASSPTSGRITDTQY
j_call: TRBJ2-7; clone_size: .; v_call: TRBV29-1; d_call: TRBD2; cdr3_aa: SVPGLAGDKREQY
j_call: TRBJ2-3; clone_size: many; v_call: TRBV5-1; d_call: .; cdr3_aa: ASSLAGFADTQY
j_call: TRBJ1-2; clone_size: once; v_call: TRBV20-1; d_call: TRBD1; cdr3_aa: SATQGARGYT
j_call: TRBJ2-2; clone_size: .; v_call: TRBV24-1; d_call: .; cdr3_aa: ATRGAGGGELF
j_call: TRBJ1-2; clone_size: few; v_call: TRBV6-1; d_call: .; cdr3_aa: ASSERATGSYT
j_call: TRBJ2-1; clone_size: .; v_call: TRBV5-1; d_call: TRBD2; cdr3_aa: ASSGGLAGGPYNEQF
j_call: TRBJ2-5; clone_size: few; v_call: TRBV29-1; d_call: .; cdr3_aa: SVERRETQY
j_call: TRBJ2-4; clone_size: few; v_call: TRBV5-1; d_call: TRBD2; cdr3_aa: ASSQTIAGKNIQY